The rows below give T cell receptor beta chains drawn from one sample of a study of blood T cell repertoires in COVID-19. Assay: immunoSEQ multiplex PCR; the TCRdb copy retains only in-frame clones and omits some. The repertoire includes approximately 150,000 clones, roughly nine tenths of them detected once, and approximately 3% sits in the top ten. Sequencing was performed on peripheral blood. These receptors were obtained from a woman aged 55-70 years with active COVID-19. The CDR3 runs from the conserved cysteine through the conserved F or W. Each record gives: D gene, clone size, V gene, J gene, CDR3 DNA, CDR3 protein. D genes are given only for firm matches. Some rows mark clone size as missing; the rest say once, few, many or name a class of expanded clone.

>NA|NA|TRBV29-1|TRBJ1-1
TGCAGCGTCGGACAGACATTGAACACTGAAGCTTTCTTT
CSVGQTLNTEAFF
>TRBD2|NA|TRBV29-1|TRBJ2-7
TGCAGCGTCACCGGGACTAGCGGGAGCTACGAGCAGTACTTC
CSVTGTSGSYEQYF
>NA|NA|TRBV28|TRBJ2-3
TGTGCCAGCAGTCTGACTAGTTTGGCAGATACGCAGTATTTT
CASSLTSLADTQYF
>TRBD1|NA|TRBV18|TRBJ1-4
TGTGCCAGCTCCCCAATGAGACAGGGCGATGAAAAACTGTTTTTT
CASSPMRQGDEKLFF
>NA|NA|TRBV18|TRBJ2-1
TGTGCCAGCTCGCAGCAGGAGGGGTACAATGAGCAGTTCTTC
CASSQQEGYNEQFF
>TRBD1|once|TRBV19|TRBJ2-1
TGTGCCAGTAGACAAACAGGGGTTGGGGAGCAGTTCTTC
CASRQTGVGEQFF
>TRBD1|NA|TRBV6-2/TRBV6-3|TRBJ1-1
TGTGCCAGCAGTTATTGGGGGGGTTTGATAGGGGCCGGGACAGGGACTGAAGCTTTCTTT
CASSYWGGLIGAGTGTEAFF
>NA|once|TRBV7-2|TRBJ2-2
TGTGCCAGCAGCTTAGCCGCCGGGGAGCTGTTTTTT
CASSLAAGELFF
>TRBD1|NA|TRBV7-9|TRBJ2-7
TGTGCCAGCAGCATGGGACAGGGGTTAATGAGTACGGCGCAGTACTTC
CASSMGQGLMSTAQYF
>NA|NA|TRBV9|TRBJ1-1
TGTGCCAGCAGCGTAAATCCAGGAGGGACTGAAGCTTTCTTT
CASSVNPGGTEAFF
>NA|NA|TRBV19|TRBJ2-1
TGTGCCAGTAGCGCATCCCCCTACTACAATGAGCAGTTCTTC
CASSASPYYNEQFF
>TRBD2|NA|TRBV19|TRBJ2-1
TGTGCCAGTAGTATGGGTAGCGGGAGTACCCCCTACAATGAGCAGTTCTTC
CASSMGSGSTPYNEQFF
>NA|NA|TRBV5-8|TRBJ2-7
TGTGCCAGCAGCTTCCGACAATACGAGCAGTACTTC
CASSFRQYEQYF
>NA|NA|TRBV6-5|TRBJ2-1
TGTGCCAGCAGTTACTCGACCCGGGGAGGTGAGCAGTTCTTC
CASSYSTRGGEQFF
>NA|few|TRBV10-1|TRBJ1-5
TGCGCCAGCAGTGAACACGGGAATCAGCCCCAGCATTTT
CASSEHGNQPQHF
>TRBD1|NA|TRBV28|TRBJ2-2
TGTGCCAGCAGGTTGGACAGGGGGAACACCGGGGAGCTGTTTTTT
CASRLDRGNTGELFF
>TRBD1|NA|TRBV7-2|TRBJ1-1
TGTGCCAGCAGCTTAGCGACAGGGGGACAGACTGAAGCTTTCTTT
CASSLATGGQTEAFF
>NA|NA|TRBV27|TRBJ2-7
TGTGCCAGCAGTTTAAGGGGGGGGTGGACGGGTGGCGGGCTTTCCTACGAGCAGTACTTC
CASSLRGGWTGGGLSYEQYF
>TRBD2|NA|TRBV19|TRBJ2-2
TGTGCCAGTGATGCGGGAGCCACCGGGGAGCTGTTTTTT
CASDAGATGELFF
>TRBD1|once|TRBV4-1|TRBJ1-1
TGCGCCAGCAGCCAAGGCCAGGGGGTTGGAGCTTTCTTT
CASSQGQGVGAFF
>NA|once|TRBV6-5|TRBJ2-4
TGTGCCAGCAGGTTCAGGGGTGCCAAAAACATTCAGTACTTC
CASRFRGAKNIQYF
>TRBD1|NA|TRBV3-1/TRBV3-2|TRBJ2-7
TGTGCCAGCAGCCAAGAGAGGTGGACAGGGCCCTACGAGCAGTACTTC
CASSQERWTGPYEQYF
>NA|NA|TRBV12-3/TRBV12-4|TRBJ1-5
TGTGCCAGCAGTTTATCCTCCGGTTTGCCCCAGCATTTT
CASSLSSGLPQHF
>TRBD1|NA|TRBV7-2|TRBJ2-4
TGTGCCAGCAGCTTAGAGTGGACAGGGGTTCTAGCCAAAAACATTCAGTACTTC
CASSLEWTGVLAKNIQYF